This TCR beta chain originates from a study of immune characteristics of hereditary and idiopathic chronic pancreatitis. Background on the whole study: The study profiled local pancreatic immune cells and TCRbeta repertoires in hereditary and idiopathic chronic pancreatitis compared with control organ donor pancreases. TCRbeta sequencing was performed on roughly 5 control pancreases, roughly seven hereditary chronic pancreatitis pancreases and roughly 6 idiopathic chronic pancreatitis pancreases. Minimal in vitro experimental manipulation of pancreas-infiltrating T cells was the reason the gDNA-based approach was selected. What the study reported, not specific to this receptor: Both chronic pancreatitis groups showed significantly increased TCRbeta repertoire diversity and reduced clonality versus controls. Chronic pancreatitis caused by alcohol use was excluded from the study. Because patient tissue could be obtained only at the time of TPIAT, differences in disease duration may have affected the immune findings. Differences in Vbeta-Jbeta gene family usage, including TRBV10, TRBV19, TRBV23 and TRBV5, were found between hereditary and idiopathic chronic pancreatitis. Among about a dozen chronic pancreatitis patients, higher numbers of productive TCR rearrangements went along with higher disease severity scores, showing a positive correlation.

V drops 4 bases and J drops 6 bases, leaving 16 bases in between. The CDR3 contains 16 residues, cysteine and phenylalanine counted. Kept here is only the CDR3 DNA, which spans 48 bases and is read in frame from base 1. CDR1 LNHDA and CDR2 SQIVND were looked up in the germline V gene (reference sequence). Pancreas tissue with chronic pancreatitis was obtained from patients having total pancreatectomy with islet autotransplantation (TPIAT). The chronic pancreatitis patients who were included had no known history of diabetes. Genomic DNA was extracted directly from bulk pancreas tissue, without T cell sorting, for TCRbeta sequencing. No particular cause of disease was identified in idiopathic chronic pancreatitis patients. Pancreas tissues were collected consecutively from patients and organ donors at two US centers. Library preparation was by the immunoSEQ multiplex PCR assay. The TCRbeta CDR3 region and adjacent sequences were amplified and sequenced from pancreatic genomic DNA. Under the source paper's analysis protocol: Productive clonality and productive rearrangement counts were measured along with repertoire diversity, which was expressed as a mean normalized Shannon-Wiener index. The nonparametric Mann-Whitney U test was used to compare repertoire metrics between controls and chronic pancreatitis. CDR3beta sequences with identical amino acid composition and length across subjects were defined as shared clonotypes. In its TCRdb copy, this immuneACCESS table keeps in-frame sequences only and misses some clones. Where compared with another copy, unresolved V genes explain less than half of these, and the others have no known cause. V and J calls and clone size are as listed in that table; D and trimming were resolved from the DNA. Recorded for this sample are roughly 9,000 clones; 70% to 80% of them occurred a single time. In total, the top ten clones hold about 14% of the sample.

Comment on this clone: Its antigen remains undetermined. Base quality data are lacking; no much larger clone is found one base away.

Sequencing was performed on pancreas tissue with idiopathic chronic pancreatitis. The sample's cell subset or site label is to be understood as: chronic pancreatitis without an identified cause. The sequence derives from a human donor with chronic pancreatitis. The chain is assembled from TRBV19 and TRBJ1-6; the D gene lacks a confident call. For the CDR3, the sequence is CASSTGGPIRNSPLHF. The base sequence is TGTGCCAGTAGTACCGGCGGCCCCATCCGTAATTCACCCCTCCACTTT. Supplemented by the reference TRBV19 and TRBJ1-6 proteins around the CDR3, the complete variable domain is DGGITQSPKYLFRKEGQNVTLSCEQNLNHDAMYWYRQDPGQGLRLIYYSQIVNDFQKGDIAEGYSVSREKKESFPLTVTSAQKNPTAFYLCASSTGGPIRNSPLHFGNGTRLTVT.